These 29 T cell receptor beta chains share one sample of origin, sequenced in a study of blood T cells in healthy people across ages. A second PCR, run for roughly 7 to 12 cycles, used a sample-barcoded 5' primer plus a J-beta primer mix. TCRdb reanalysed the 5' RACE reads using MiXCR and keeps one entry per CDR3 protein. This sample has about 1,800,000 distinct CDR3 sequences, with 28% found just once. Sequenced sample: blood. All receptors derive from a woman aged 25-40 years in good health.

On this clonotype: A much larger clonotype is one base distant, so this may be a read error. This chain links TRBV10-3 with TRBJ2-5, with a tentative D call TRBD1 (6 bases). Germline CDR1 ENHRY, CDR2 SYGVKD. V was pared by 10 bases and J by 4 bases, with 19 bases between. This CDR3 contains 14 residues. The chain's CDR3 is CATKSETGRETQYF. CDR3 nucleotide sequence: TGTGCCACCAAATCGGAGACAGGTCGAGAGACCCAGTACTTC.

The J gene is TRBJ2-1, the V gene TRBV2; possible D gene TRBD2, 5 bases. V lost 6 bases to trimming and J lost 2 bases, with 14 bases between them. This CDR3 contains 15 residues. Germline-derived CDR1 and CDR2 are SNHLY and FYNNEI. The CDR3 loop reads CASSETRSAYNEQFF. In DNA form, the CDR3 reads TGTGCCAGCAGCGAAACTAGGAGCGCCTACAATGAGCAGTTCTTC.

This clonotype was picked up a small number of times. J is TRBJ1-1 and V is TRBV29-1, with D uncertain. This CDR3 is built from 14 residues. Germline V lookup: CDR1 SQVTM, CDR2 ANQGSEA. V shed 5 bases and J shed 1 base, with 14 bases lying between them. CDR3 coding DNA: TGCAGCGTTCGGACGGAGGAGGGGAACACTGAAGCTTTCTTT. The encoded protein is CSVRTEEGNTEAFF.

The rearrangement links TRBV12-3 or TRBV12-4 to TRBJ2-4; D may be TRBD1 or TRBD2 (6 bases each). TRBJ2-5 explains the end of the DNA better; the J call may be wrong. The CDR3 covers 14 residues. CDR3 DNA: TGTGCCAGCAGTTTAGCGGGGGGCCGGCAGACCCAGTACTTC. It yields the protein CASSLAGGRQTQYF.

Note on this clonotype: Being one base from a much bigger clone, this may be a read error. The J gene is TRBJ2-1, the V gene TRBV12-3 or TRBV12-4, with TRBD1 matching over 7 bases. The J call may be faulty, since TRBJ2-7 better matches the DNA end. CDR3 length: 14 residues. The CDR3 bases are TGTGCCAGCACACCGGGACAGTTCTACAATGAGCAGTACTTC. Residues: CASTPGQFYNEQYF.

There are a few counts of this clonotype. The chain couples TRBV12-3 or TRBV12-4 to TRBJ2-1, with TRBD1 as a possible D gene (5 bases). V lost 6 bases to trimming and J lost 8 bases, with 20 bases between them. This CDR3 region has 15 residues. The DNA for the CDR3 is TGTGCCAGCAGGCAAGGGGAATTTGAGCGCCATGAGCAGTTCTTC. Residues: CASRQGEFERHEQFF.

This clonotype was counted a few times. This sequence joins TRBV10-3 and TRBJ2-2, with a weak D call TRBD2 (5 bases). CDR1 and CDR2 from the germline V gene are ENHRY and SYGVKD. Trimming stripped 8 bases from V and 2 bases from J, with 18 bases between. This CDR3 is 16 amino acids long. The CDR3 here is CAISRPAGGNTGELFF. CDR3 DNA: TGTGCCATCTCCAGGCCGGCAGGAGGTAACACCGGGGAGCTGTTTTTT.

The V gene is TRBV4-1, the J gene TRBJ2-1; D unresolved. V was shortened by 0 bases and J by 2 bases, with 11 bases between the two germline ends. Germline V gene lookup returns CDR1 MGHRA and CDR2 YSYEKL. The CDR3 loop spans 16 amino acids. CDR3 DNA: TGCGCCAGCAGCCAAGACCTAGTGGGGACCTACAATGAGCAGTTCTTC. Translated, it gives CASSQDLVGTYNEQFF.

This clonotype was seen repeatedly, ten times or more. The gene calls are TRBV5-1 and TRBJ2-6; possibly TRBD1 for D (6 bases). This CDR3 has 15 residues. The germline V and J ends were trimmed by 4 bases and 4 bases, with 12 bases remaining between them. CDR1 is SGHRS and CDR2 is YFSETQ in the germline V gene. CDR3 sequence: CASSEYREGANVLTF. As DNA, the CDR3 is TGCGCCAGCAGCGAATACAGGGAAGGGGCCAACGTCCTGACTTTC.

This clonotype was counted ten times or more. This sequence joins TRBV18 and TRBJ2-6, with unresolved D. CDR1 is KGHSH, CDR2 LQKENI, per germline. The V gene lost 6 bases and the J gene lost 0 bases, with 9 bases spanning the gap. This CDR3 has 15 residues. CDR3 residues: CASSQISSGANVLTF. The DNA for the CDR3 is TGTGCCAGCTCGCAAATCAGCTCTGGGGCCAACGTCCTGACTTTC.

The V gene is TRBV20-1, the J gene TRBJ1-1; D is unclear. This CDR3 contains 11 residues. From germline, CDR1 is DFQATT and CDR2 SNEGSKA (reference sequence). Trimming pared 6 bases from V and 7 bases from J, leaving 12 bases between. The CDR3 is CSASTLHEAFF. DNA of the CDR3: TGCAGTGCCTCGACCCTTCATGAAGCTTTCTTT.

This clonotype was counted a few times. One end of the junction is discordant with germline, which a read error may explain. The J gene is TRBJ1-5, the V gene TRBV10-3, with D possibly TRBD1 on 6 matching bases. The CDR3 runs 14 residues. The V gene's germline CDR1 is ENHRY and CDR2 SYGVKD. This CDR3 reads CAVSRSGGLEPQHF. The CDR3, as DNA: TGTGCCGTCAGCAGGAGTGGGGGGCTGGAGCCCCAGCATTTT.

The chain combines TRBV5-1 with TRBJ2-2, with D possibly matching TRBD1 (5 bases). The germline gives CDR1 SGHRS, CDR2 YFSETQ. There are 16 residues in the CDR3. The V and J ends lost 0 bases and 3 bases respectively, with 12 bases between them. The DNA of the CDR3 is TGCGCCAGCAGCTTGGAGCAGGGATCGGACACCGGGGAGCTGTTTTTT. Amino acids: CASSLEQGSDTGELFF. The full variable domain, rest sourced from reference TRBV5-1 and TRBJ2-2, is KAGVTQTPRYLIKTRGQQVTLSCSPISGHRSVSWYQQTPGQGLQFLFEYFSETQRNKGNFPGRFSGRQFSNSRSEMNVSTLELGDSALYLCASSLEQGSDTGELFFGEGSRLTVL.

The chain carries TRBV2 and TRBJ2-2; 8 positions match TRBD1. CDR1 SNHLY and CDR2 FYNNEI come from the germline V gene. Unmatched junction bases numbered 7, after V lost 4 bases and J lost 6 bases. The CDR3 extends over 15 amino acids. The chain's CDR3 is CASSGRTGIAGELFF. The DNA for the CDR3 is TGTGCCAGCAGTGGAAGGACAGGGATCGCCGGGGAGCTGTTTTTT.

The chain links TRBV7-9 to TRBJ1-4, with 8 bases that match TRBD1. The V and J ends lost 0 bases and 8 bases, in that order; junction bases with no gene match: 5. This CDR3 region has 15 residues. Germline CDR1 SEHNR, CDR2 FQNEAQ (reference sequence). CDR3 in amino acids: CASSLASRGQEKLFF. The CDR3 DNA follows: TGTGCCAGCAGCTTAGCTTCCAGGGGGCAGGAAAAACTGTTTTTT. Looking up the rest from reference TRBV7-9 and TRBJ1-4 gives the full variable domain: DTGVSQNPRHKITKRGQNVTFRCDPISEHNRLYWYRQTLGQGPEFLTYFQNEAQLEKSRLLSDRFSAERPKGSFSTLEIQRTEQGDSAMYLCASSLASRGQEKLFFGSGTQLSVL.

This clonotype was observed at least ten times. This chain joins TRBV4-1 and TRBJ2-7; D gene uncertain. Germline CDR1 and CDR2: MGHRA and YSYEKL. The V gene lost 1 base and the J gene lost 1 base, with 11 bases spanning the gap. This CDR3 comprises 15 residues. This CDR3 reads CASSQVETRSYEQYF. In nucleotides, the CDR3 is TGCGCCAGCAGCCAAGTAGAGACCAGATCCTACGAGCAGTACTTC.

The table lists this clonotype with a few counts. This rearrangement joins TRBV20-1 to TRBJ2-4, with TRBD2 as a possible D gene (6 bases). Germline V gene data show CDR1 as DFQATT and CDR2 as SNEGSKA (reference sequence). Trimming shortened V by 6 bases and J by 5 bases, and 23 bases separated the two germline ends. The CDR3 spans 16 residues. CDR3 sequence (DNA): TGCAGTGCAGACGACAGAGGAGGGGTTGGCGAAAACATTCAGTACTTC. It encodes CSADDRGGVGENIQYF.

This clonotype was picked up a small number of times. The genes are TRBV28 and TRBJ2-1; no clear D gene. V gave up 9 bases and J gave up 6 bases, with 12 bases separating them. Per the germline V gene, CDR1 is MDHEN and CDR2 is SYDVKM. This CDR3 is built from 12 residues. The CDR3 DNA sequence: TGTGCCAGTGGGTTGGCAACCAATGAGCAGTTCTTC. Protein: CASGLATNEQFF.

A note on this clonotype: One base away lies a much larger clone, so this may be a sequencing read error. V and J are TRBV11-1 and TRBJ2-4; D uncertain. The germline V gene encodes CDR1 SGHAT and CDR2 FQDESV (reference sequence). With 1 base removed from V and 13 bases from J, the gap between germline ends came to 17 bases. The CDR3 is made up of 14 amino acids. The chain's CDR3 is CASSLGKAYNEQYF. CDR3 nucleotide sequence: TGTGCCAGCAGCTTAGGGAAGGCCTACAATGAGCAGTACTTC.

This clonotype has a count of ten or more. Here the CDR3 reads CASSLEAQGSYNEQFF. DNA for the CDR3: TGTGCCAGCAGTTTAGAGGCCCAAGGGTCCTACAATGAGCAGTTCTTC. This chain joins TRBV12-3 or TRBV12-4 and TRBJ2-1; D ambiguous. The CDR3 has 16 residues. V was shortened by 1 base and J by 1 base, with 11 bases between the two germline ends.

There are a few counts of this clonotype. The chain is built from TRBV12-3 or TRBV12-4 and TRBJ1-4; D possibly corresponds to TRBD1 (6 bases). V dropped 5 bases and J dropped 8 bases, with 12 bases sitting between them. The length of the CDR3 is 13 residues. CDR3 coding DNA: TGTGCCAGCAGTCGGACAGAAGAAGAAAAACTGTTTTTT. It specifies CASSRTEEEKLFF.

The chain links TRBV28 to TRBJ1-4; D uncertain. There are 14 residues in the CDR3. Between the trimmed V and J ends, which lost 2 bases and 8 bases, there was a span of 12 bases. The V gene's germline CDR1 is MDHEN and CDR2 SYDVKM. The CDR3 protein is CASSLPLDSEKLFF. As DNA, the CDR3 is TGTGCCAGCAGTTTACCCCTCGACTCGGAAAAACTGTTTTTT.

The chain is built from TRBV7-6 and TRBJ2-1, with 11 bases that match TRBD2. The V gene end was trimmed by 1 base and the J gene end by 6 bases; junction bases not matched to a gene: 8. Germline V gives CDR1 SGHVS, CDR2 FNYEAQ. This CDR3 contains 17 residues. For the CDR3, the DNA is TGTGCCAGCAGCTTAGAGTTAGTCGGACTAGCGGGCAATGAGCAGTTCTTC. It encodes CASSLELVGLAGNEQFF.

The chain uses TRBV6-2 or TRBV6-3 and TRBJ2-1, with 9 bases lining up with TRBD2. CDR3 length equals 14 residues. CDR1 MNHEY and CDR2 SVGEGT come from the germline V gene. With V trimmed by 7 bases and J by 6 bases, 7 bases remained unmatched. The CDR3 spells CASTKLAGSNEQFF. The CDR3 DNA reads as TGTGCCAGCACCAAGCTAGCGGGGAGCAATGAGCAGTTCTTC.

This clonotype occurred many times. The chain is built from TRBV12-3 or TRBV12-4 and TRBJ2-7; D might be TRBD1 (7 bases). This CDR3 comprises 15 residues. V dropped 5 bases and J dropped 3 bases, with 17 bases sitting between them. This chain's CDR3 is CASSRGGTADYEQYF. The DNA of the CDR3 is TGTGCCAGCAGTCGAGGAGGGACAGCCGACTACGAGCAGTACTTC.

This clonotype has just a few counts. The V gene is TRBV28, the J gene TRBJ1-5, with 11 bases matching TRBD1. The CDR3 has 16 residues. Germline assignment: CDR1 MDHEN and CDR2 SYDVKM. Trimming at V came to 4 bases and at J to 4 bases, leaving 6 bases not matched to a gene. The CDR3 DNA is TGTGCCAGCAGTTCCGGGACAGGGGGACGGAATCAGCCCCAGCATTTT. Amino acids: CASSSGTGGRNQPQHF.

The table lists this clonotype with a few counts. The chain joins TRBV20-1 to TRBJ1-2, with 7 bases lining up with TRBD1. The CDR3 totals 12 residues. Germline V gives CDR1 DFQATT, CDR2 SNEGSKA (reference sequence). Losses at the gene ends were 1 base for V and 8 bases for J; bases not matched to a gene: 4. CDR3 loop: CSARVDRVGYTF. The CDR3 nucleotides read TGCAGTGCTAGAGTCGACAGGGTCGGCTACACCTTC.

This clonotype was picked up one time. One junction end does not reproduce the germline sequence, and a read error may be involved. This rearrangement joins TRBV29-1 to TRBJ1-4, with TRBD1 matching 7 bases. The CDR3 contains 16 residues. CDR1 and CDR2 (germline): SQVTM, ANQGSEA. The CDR3 DNA reads as TGCAGCGTTGGGGACCAGACAGGGTTGGCTAATGAAAAACCGTTTTTT. Protein product: CSVGDQTGLANEKPFF.

Concerning this clonotype: Since a much larger clone is just one base distant, this may be a read error. The chain joins TRBV6-5 to TRBJ2-4; perhaps TRBD2 as D (5 bases). The CDR3 is 15 amino acids. The germline CDR1 and CDR2 sequences are MNHEY and SVGAGI. Trimming removed 6 bases from V and 13 bases from J, with 25 bases in between. The CDR3 spells CASSDGEFPYNEQYF. Written as DNA, the CDR3 is TGTGCCAGCAGCGACGGGGAATTCCCCTACAATGAGCAGTACTTC.